A selection of T cell receptor beta chains follows, all from one sample in a study of cytomegalovirus exposure and HLA in healthy donors. Profiled with immunoSEQ multiplex PCR; TCRdb holds only in-frame clones, not every one. The sample lists about 98,000 clones; about 88% were seen once. Sequenced sample: PBMCs. These receptors all come from a man aged 18 to 35 in good health and CMV-seropositive. CDR3s include the opening cysteine and the closing phenylalanine or tryptophan. The D gene is left open where the match is weak. Clone size appears in some rows only: once, few, many, or a class for an expanded clone.

D,V,J,size,DNA,CDR3
TRBD1,TRBV7-2,TRBJ1-2,-,TGTGCCAGCAGCTTAGCGCGGGACAGGGGCGACTATGGCTACACCTTC,CASSLARDRGDYGYTF
TRBD2,TRBV15,TRBJ2-7,-,TGTGCCACCAGCAGAGTGCTAGCGGGAGGGCTTGAGCAGTACTTC,CATSRVLAGGLEQYF
TRBD2,TRBV9,TRBJ2-2,-,TGTGCCAGCAGCCCGAGGCGTCTGTCGGGACTAGCTCCCGGGGAGCTGTTTTTT,CASSPRRLSGLAPGELFF
-,TRBV7-9,TRBJ1-1,once,TGTGCCAGCAGCCCCAACAGGGAGGCTTTCTTT,CASSPNREAFF
-,TRBV6-5,TRBJ1-1,-,TGTGCCAGCAGTGCTCAGGGTGGGTACACTGAAGCTTTCTTT,CASSAQGGYTEAFF
-,TRBV19,TRBJ2-7,once,TGTGCCAGTAGGGCGGCGGGCACCTACGAGCAGTACTTC,CASRAAGTYEQYF
TRBD2,TRBV6-4,TRBJ2-1,once,TGTGCCAGCAGTCCCGAGCTAGCGGGAGGGCCCTGGAATGAGCAGTTCTTC,CASSPELAGGPWNEQFF
-,TRBV6-4,TRBJ2-3,few,TGTGCCAGCAGTGAGTCGGCAGGCAGCACAGATACGCAGTATTTT,CASSESAGSTDTQYF
TRBD2,TRBV5-4,TRBJ2-7,-,TGTGCCAGCAGCTTGGATTCAGGCCGTCGGACTAGCGGGAGGGGTTACGAGCAGTACTTC,CASSLDSGRRTSGRGYEQYF
TRBD2,TRBV4-2,TRBJ2-5,-,TGTGCCAGCAGCGTAATTGAGGTAGCGGGGGGACAAGAGACCCAGTACTTC,CASSVIEVAGGQETQYF
TRBD1,TRBV19,TRBJ1-1,-,TGTGCCAGTAGTATAGATGACAGGGGAACTGAAGCTTTCTTT,CASSIDDRGTEAFF
-,TRBV27,TRBJ2-1,-,TGTGCCAGCCGGAAAGGATCGTTCAGGGAAAATGAGCAGTTCTTC,CASRKGSFRENEQFF
-,TRBV4-3,TRBJ2-1,-,TGCGCCAGCAGCCAAGGGGAGAGCTCCTACAATGAGCAGTTCTTC,CASSQGESSYNEQFF
-,TRBV7-9,TRBJ2-7,once,TGTGCCAGCAGCTTGACTGGGGGGATAGACGAGCAGTACTTC,CASSLTGGIDEQYF
-,TRBV11-3,TRBJ2-1,-,TGTGCCAGCAGCTTAAGTGATGAGCAGGTAGAGCAGTTCTTC,CASSLSDEQVEQFF
-,TRBV4-2,TRBJ2-3,-,TGTGCCAGCAAAGTGGACGGGAGTAGGACAGATACGCAGTATTTT,CASKVDGSRTDTQYF
-,TRBV7-2,TRBJ2-4,once,TGTGCCACCACCGGGATAGCCAAAAACATTCAGTACTTC,CATTGIAKNIQYF
TRBD2,TRBV12-5,TRBJ2-1,-,TGTGCTAGTGGTTTTAGCGGGGGGAACAATGAGCAGTTCTTC,CASGFSGGNNEQFF
-,TRBV5-4,TRBJ2-1,once,TGTGCCAGCAGCTTGACAGTCGAGCAGTTCTTC,CASSLTVEQFF
-,TRBV18,TRBJ2-3,-,TGTGCCAGCCACCCAAACCCCATCACGGGCACAGATACGCAGTATTTT,CASHPNPITGTDTQYF
-,TRBV6-1,TRBJ1-1,-,TGTGCCAGCAGTGCTGACAGGTTAGGAACTCGGGCTTTCTTT,CASSADRLGTRAFF
-,TRBV7-2,TRBJ1-1,-,TGTGCCAGCAGCTTCCTTAACACTGAAGCTTTCTTT,CASSFLNTEAFF
TRBD1,TRBV5-4,TRBJ2-1,-,TGTGCCAGCAGCCGAGGACAGGATTCCTACAATGAGCAGTTCTTC,CASSRGQDSYNEQFF
-,TRBV19,TRBJ2-7,-,TGTGCCAGTAGAACCAACCAGGGAAACGAGCAGTACTTC,CASRTNQGNEQYF
TRBD2,TRBV6-6,TRBJ2-3,-,TGTGCCAGCAGTTACTCGCGGCGGGAGACGCAGTATTTT,CASSYSRRETQYF
TRBD2,TRBV7-2,TRBJ2-5,-,TGTGCCAGCAGCTCAACTCTAGCGGGGGGGCAAGAGACCCAGTACTTC,CASSSTLAGGQETQYF
TRBD1,TRBV5-1,TRBJ2-5,-,TGCGCCAGCAGCTTGGAGGGACAGGGGTTCCAAGAGACCCAGTACTTC,CASSLEGQGFQETQYF
-,TRBV27,TRBJ2-5,once,TGTGCCAGCAGTCTACAGGGAGATCTGGGGACCCAGTACTTC,CASSLQGDLGTQYF
-,TRBV28,TRBJ1-1,-,TGTGCCAGCAGTTTCCAGGGCGTCACTGAAGCTTTCTTT,CASSFQGVTEAFF
-,TRBV6-5,TRBJ1-5,-,TGTGCCAGCAGCCGGACAGCGGATAGCAATCAGCCCCAGCATTTT,CASSRTADSNQPQHF
-,TRBV21-1,TRBJ1-2,once,TGTGCCAGCAGCAAAGCATCCTTAAACTATGGCTACACCTTC,CASSKASLNYGYTF
-,TRBV7-8,TRBJ2-7,-,TGTGCCAGCAGTTATCCGAGGAGCGGGCCGCGGGGGCCATACGAGCAGTACTTC,CASSYPRSGPRGPYEQYF
TRBD2,TRBV4-1,TRBJ2-1,-,TGCGCCAGCAGCCATTCGGGACTAGCGGGGTACAATGAGCAGTTCTTC,CASSHSGLAGYNEQFF
TRBD1,TRBV5-6,TRBJ2-7,-,TGTGCCAGCAGTAGTGACAGGGGGCTCTACGAGCAGTACTTC,CASSSDRGLYEQYF
-,TRBV2,TRBJ1-1,-,TGTGCCAGCAGTTCTGACAGAACCGAAGCTTTCTTT,CASSSDRTEAFF
TRBD1,TRBV11-2,TRBJ2-5,-,TGTGCCAGCAGCTTAGGGGGACAGGGCCCTGGGCAGACCCAGTACTTC,CASSLGGQGPGQTQYF
-,TRBV5-1,TRBJ2-5,once,TGCGCCAGCAGCTTGCAGGGGCCGTACCAAGAGACCCAGTACTTC,CASSLQGPYQETQYF
TRBD2,TRBV29-1,TRBJ2-7,-,TGCAGCGTGGTACCTAGCGGGGGGATCTACGAGCAGTACTTC,CSVVPSGGIYEQYF
TRBD2,TRBV7-6,TRBJ2-1,-,TGTGCCAGCAGCAACACGCAGCGGGGGGTGAATGAGCAGTTCTTC,CASSNTQRGVNEQFF
-,TRBV28,TRBJ1-2,-,TGTGCCAGCAGTTACGCAACGGGTTATGGCTACACCTTC,CASSYATGYGYTF
-,TRBV4-1,TRBJ2-2,-,TGCGCCAGCAGCCAATTGGACAGAGATACCGGGGAGCTGTTTTTT,CASSQLDRDTGELFF
-,TRBV28,TRBJ1-1,-,TGTGCCAGCAGTTTTTCGGGGGAGGGAGAATTGGCTTTCTTT,CASSFSGEGELAFF
TRBD2,TRBV10-3,TRBJ2-2,-,TGTGCCACAAAGGGATGGACTAGCGACACCGGGGAGCTGTTTTTT,CATKGWTSDTGELFF
-,TRBV28,TRBJ2-7,once,TGTGCCAGCAGTACCTCGGGCGAGCAGTACTTC,CASSTSGEQYF
-,TRBV4-3,TRBJ1-2,-,TGCGCCAGCAGACTCGTACTGAACTCTAACTATGGCTACACCTTC,CASRLVLNSNYGYTF
TRBD1,TRBV7-3,TRBJ2-2,-,TGTGCCAGCAGCTTTGGGACAGGGGGTTCCGGGGAGCTGTTTTTT,CASSFGTGGSGELFF
TRBD1,TRBV4-1,TRBJ2-5,hyperexpanded,TGCGCCAGCAGCCATGAGGGGACAGGGAGAGAGACCCAGTACTTC,CASSHEGTGRETQYF
TRBD2,TRBV2,TRBJ2-1,-,TGTGCCAGCAGTGCCCTAGCGGGGGGGCGCAATGAGCAGTTCTTC,CASSALAGGRNEQFF
-,TRBV23-1,TRBJ2-3,-,TGCGCCAGCAGTCAAGAAATTTACGGGACTGAGTGGGCAGATACGCAGTATTTT,CASSQEIYGTEWADTQYF
TRBD1,TRBV27,TRBJ2-3,-,TGTGCCAGCAGTCACACTATAACAGGGGGGATAGATACGCAGTATTTT,CASSHTITGGIDTQYF
-,TRBV11-2,TRBJ2-1,-,TGTGCCAGCAGCCCCCTGGGCGGGGTGTACAATGAGCAGTTCTTC,CASSPLGGVYNEQFF
TRBD2,TRBV9,TRBJ2-1,-,TGTGCCAGCAGCGTACGAACTAGCGGGAGGTTATACAATGAGCAGTTCTTC,CASSVRTSGRLYNEQFF
TRBD2,TRBV9,TRBJ2-1,-,TGTGCCAGCAGCCCGACTAGCGGGGCCTCCTACAATGAGCAGTTCTTC,CASSPTSGASYNEQFF